The 21 T cell receptor beta chains reported below all come from one sample, sequenced in a study of a mutant IDH1 vaccine in newly diagnosed glioma. Time point given: week 35, safety follow-up. Vaccine doses each comprised 300 ug of mutant IDH1 20-mer peptide, with topical imiquimod. Antigens for these TCRs are unknown. Some clones are missing from TCRdb's copy, which holds only in-frame ones; the method was immunoSEQ multiplex PCR. This table holds tens of thousands of clones, around 81% found once. The material was PBMCs, obtained from a glioma patient whose treatment included an IDH1 peptide vaccine. Source of these receptors: a middle-aged man with glioma.

The chain is built from TRBV10-3 and TRBJ2-5; D perhaps matches TRBD1 (6 bases). CDR3 size: 14 residues. Germline V lookup: CDR1 ENHRY, CDR2 SYGVKD. Trimming shortened V by 5 bases and J by 2 bases, and 12 bases separated the two germline ends. The CDR3 DNA is TGTGCCATCAGTTTCCGGGACACGCAAGAGACCCAGTACTTC. The encoded protein is CAISFRDTQETQYF.

The V and J genes are TRBV9 and TRBJ2-7; the match to TRBD2 covers 7 bases. V was pared by 4 bases and J by 3 bases, with 7 bases of the junction left unmatched. The V gene's germline CDR1 is SGDLS and CDR2 YYNGEE. The CDR3 spans 14 residues. The DNA for the CDR3 is TGTGCCAGCAGCCCCAGGGCTAGCGGCTACGAGCAGTACTTC. Its translation: CASSPRASGYEQYF. Using reference TRBV9 and TRBJ2-7 for the parts outside the CDR3, the full variable domain is DSGVTQTPKHLITATGQRVTLRCSPRSGDLSVYWYQQSLDQGLQFLIQYYNGEERAKGNILERFSAQQFPDLHSELNLSSLELGDSALYFCASSPRASGYEQYFGPGTRLTVT.

The rearrangement links TRBV19 to TRBJ2-3, with 10 bases fitting TRBD2. The CDR3 has 15 residues. Germline assignment: CDR1 LNHDA and CDR2 SQIVND (reference sequence). Losses at the gene ends were 6 bases for V and 2 bases for J; bases not matched to a gene: 5. CDR3 coding DNA: TGTGCCAGTAGGGTAGCGGGGGGATACACAGATACGCAGTATTTT. Translation: CASRVAGGYTDTQYF.

The chain combines TRBV19 with TRBJ1-1, with 11 bases identical to TRBD1. CDR1 is LNHDA, CDR2 SQIVND, per germline (reference sequence). The CDR3 runs to 14 residues. The V gene end was trimmed by 7 bases and the J gene end by 5 bases; junction bases not matched to a gene: 6. CDR3 amino acids: CASKWGTGGTEAFF. In DNA, the CDR3 is TGTGCCAGTAAATGGGGGACAGGGGGGACTGAAGCTTTCTTT. The full variable domain, its missing parts supplied by reference TRBV19 and TRBJ1-1, is DGGITQSPKYLFRKEGQNVTLSCEQNLNHDAMYWYRQDPGQGLRLIYYSQIVNDFQKGDIAEGYSVSREKKESFPLTVTSAQKNPTAFYLCASKWGTGGTEAFFGQGTRLTVV.

The rearrangement links TRBV7-9 to TRBJ1-2, with D possibly matching TRBD1 (5 bases). The germline V gene has CDR1 SEHNR and CDR2 FQNEAQ (reference sequence). Trimming took off 5 bases at V and 3 bases at J, with 13 bases between the two ends. This CDR3 comprises 14 residues. The CDR3 protein is CASSPQGVDYGYTF. CDR3 sequence (DNA): TGTGCCAGCAGCCCTCAAGGGGTGGACTATGGCTACACCTTC.

The chain has TRBV5-4 and TRBJ2-3, with D uncertain. Germline CDR1 and CDR2: SGHNT and YYREEE (reference sequence). CDR3 length: 12 amino acids. The V gene lost 4 bases and the J gene lost 2 bases, with 5 bases spanning the gap. As DNA, the CDR3 is TGTGCCAGCAGCGGATTCACAGATACGCAGTATTTT. Its translation: CASSGFTDTQYF.

This clone was seen more than once but under ten times. The CDR3 DNA reads as TGTGCCAGCAGTGAACAGGGGATCGAAGCTTTCTTT. This sequence encodes CASSEQGIEAFF. This chain links TRBV2 with TRBJ1-1; D perhaps matches TRBD1 (6 bases). Trimming took off 2 bases at V and 8 bases at J, with 9 bases between the two ends. Germline lookup yields CDR1 SNHLY and CDR2 FYNNEI. The CDR3 totals 12 residues. Looking up the rest from reference TRBV2 and TRBJ1-1 gives the full variable domain: EPEVTQTPSHQVTQMGQEVILRCVPISNHLYFYWYRQILGQKVEFLVSFYNNEISEKSEIFDDQFSVERPDGSNFTLKIRSTKLEDSAMYFCASSEQGIEAFFGQGTRLTVV.

This clone has only a few counts. This chain uses TRBV7-8 with TRBJ1-1, with D possibly matching TRBD1 (5 bases). V was trimmed by 5 bases and J by 4 bases, leaving 11 bases between them. Germline V CDR1 and CDR2: SGHVS, FQNEAQ. The CDR3 extends over 13 amino acids. The CDR3 DNA reads as TGTGCCAGCAGCCTAACAGGCGCCACTGAAGCTTTCTTT. Translating it yields CASSLTGATEAFF.

The chain couples TRBV7-2 to TRBJ2-3; 7 nucleotides agree with TRBD1. The CDR3 is made up of 13 amino acids. CDR1 and CDR2 (germline): SGHTA, FQGNSA. V shed 7 bases, J shed 6 bases, and the junction held 7 bases outside the gene matches. The CDR3 nucleotides read TGTGCCAGCACCGTGACAGGGTTCGATACGCAGTATTTT. Translating gives CASTVTGFDTQYF. Using reference TRBV7-2 and TRBJ2-3 for the parts outside the CDR3, the full variable domain is GAGVSQSPSNKVTEKGKDVELRCDPISGHTALYWYRQSLGQGLEFLIYFQGNSAPDKSGLPSDRFSAERTGGSVSTLTIQRTQQEDSAVYLCASTVTGFDTQYFGPGTRLTVL.

The chain couples TRBV28 to TRBJ2-7; no clear D gene. The germline CDR1 and CDR2 sequences are MDHEN and SYDVKM. The CDR3 spans 11 residues. V lost 4 bases, J lost 3 bases, and 4 bases lay in between. CDR3 DNA: TGTGCCAGCAGTTCGGTCTACGAGCAGTACTTC. Protein product: CASSSVYEQYF.

V and J are TRBV2 and TRBJ1-1, with D hard to call. The V end lost 4 bases, the J end lost 4 bases, and 19 bases lay between the germline ends. CDR3 length: 16 residues. Germline V gene data show CDR1 as SNHLY and CDR2 as FYNNEI. The CDR3, as DNA: TGTGCCAGCAGTGCGAGACGGGGTGCGGCAGGCACTGAAGCTTTCTTT. Protein sequence: CASSARRGAAGTEAFF.

The gene calls are TRBV28 and TRBJ2-1, with 10 bases identical to TRBD2. In germline, CDR1 is MDHEN, CDR2 SYDVKM. The CDR3 sequence is 14 residues long. V lost 6 bases, J lost 7 bases, and 6 bases stayed unmatched. The chain's CDR3 is CASSLSGRSNEQFF. The CDR3, as DNA: TGTGCCAGCAGCCTTAGCGGGAGGTCTAATGAGCAGTTCTTC.

This clone was observed a handful of times. The chain uses TRBV16 and TRBJ1-3; possibly TRBD1 for D (6 bases). The germline V and J ends were trimmed by 4 bases and 4 bases, with 8 bases remaining between them. The length of the CDR3 is 13 residues. Germline V gene sequence: CDR1 KGHSY, CDR2 FQNENV. The CDR3 here is CASSPGTGNTIYF. In DNA form, the CDR3 reads TGTGCCAGCAGCCCCGGGACAGGAAACACCATATATTTT.

The chain couples TRBV9 to TRBJ1-1; D is undetermined. The CDR3 is 13 residues long. Trimming left V 0 bases short and J 5 bases short, with 8 bases between. Germline values: CDR1 SGDLS, CDR2 YYNGEE. In DNA, the CDR3 is TGTGCCAGCAGCGTAGCTGCGGGAACTGAAGCTTTCTTT. Amino acids: CASSVAAGTEAFF.

The chain has TRBV27 and TRBJ1-5; no firm D call. Per the germline V gene, CDR1 is MNHEY and CDR2 is SMNVEV (reference sequence). This CDR3 contains 13 residues. V was pared by 5 bases and J by 5 bases, with 10 bases between. CDR3 bases: TGTGCCAGCAGTCCCAAGAGGGATCAGCCCCAGCATTTT. As protein: CASSPKRDQPQHF.

V is TRBV4-3 and J is TRBJ2-5; D possibly corresponds to TRBD1 (5 bases). The germline gives CDR1 LGHNA, CDR2 YSLEER. V dropped 1 base and J dropped 2 bases, with 11 bases sitting between them. This CDR3 is 15 amino acids long. In nucleotides, the CDR3 is TGCGCCAGCAGCCAAGCCCAGCAGGGACAAGAGACCCAGTACTTC. Its protein is CASSQAQQGQETQYF.

V and J are TRBV6-6 and TRBJ2-7; D tentatively fits TRBD1 or TRBD2 (5 bases each). This CDR3 is built from 12 residues. In germline, CDR1 is MNHNY, CDR2 SVGAGI (reference sequence). V lost 6 bases, J lost 12 bases, and 18 bases lay in between. This CDR3 reads CASSPGASGRYF. DNA for the CDR3: TGTGCCAGCAGCCCCGGGGCCAGCGGTCGGTACTTC.

This clone was observed a handful of times. This sequence joins TRBV4-1 and TRBJ1-2; D remains unclear. Germline assignment: CDR1 MGHRA and CDR2 YSYEKL. The CDR3 consists of 16 residues. The germline V and J ends were trimmed by 0 bases and 3 bases, with 14 bases remaining between them. The CDR3 spells CASSQEPAQAHYGYTF. CDR3 bases: TGCGCCAGCAGCCAAGAACCTGCCCAAGCACACTATGGCTACACCTTC.

The chain has TRBV7-9 and TRBJ2-1, with 14 bases aligning to TRBD2. Trimming at V came to 6 bases and at J to 6 bases, leaving 7 bases not matched to a gene. The CDR3 covers 16 residues. Germline CDR1 SEHNR, CDR2 FQNEAQ (reference sequence). The CDR3 protein is CASSRSGLAGGNEQFF. CDR3 sequence (DNA): TGTGCCAGCAGTCGAAGCGGACTAGCGGGGGGCAATGAGCAGTTCTTC.

The V call is TRBV15, the J call TRBJ1-1; TRBD1 aligns across 10 bases. Per the germline V gene, CDR1 is LNHNV and CDR2 is YYDKDF (reference sequence). V was pared by 0 bases and J by 4 bases, with 5 bases of the junction left unmatched. The CDR3 covers 16 residues. This CDR3 reads CATSREQDRGSTEAFF. CDR3 sequence (DNA): TGTGCCACCAGCAGAGAACAGGACAGGGGGAGCACTGAAGCTTTCTTT.

The rearrangement links TRBV7-9 to TRBJ2-3, with 11 bases that match TRBD1. The germline V gene has CDR1 SEHNR and CDR2 FQNEAQ (reference sequence). With 3 bases clipped from V and 3 bases from J, the junction kept 5 bases outside the gene matches. This CDR3 is built from 16 residues. CDR3 loop: CASSFLDRGRTDTQYF. CDR3 sequence (DNA): TGTGCCAGCAGCTTCCTGGACAGGGGGCGGACAGATACGCAGTATTTT.